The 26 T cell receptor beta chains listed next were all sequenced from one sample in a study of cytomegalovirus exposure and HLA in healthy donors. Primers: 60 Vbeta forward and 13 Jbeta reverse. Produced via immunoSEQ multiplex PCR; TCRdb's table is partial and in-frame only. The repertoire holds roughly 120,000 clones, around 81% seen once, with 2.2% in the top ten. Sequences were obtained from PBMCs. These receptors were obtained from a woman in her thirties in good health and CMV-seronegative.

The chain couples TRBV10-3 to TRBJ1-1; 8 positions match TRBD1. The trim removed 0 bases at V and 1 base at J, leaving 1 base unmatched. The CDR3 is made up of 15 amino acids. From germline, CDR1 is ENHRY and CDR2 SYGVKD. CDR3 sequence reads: CAISESGTGNTEAFF. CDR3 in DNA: TGTGCCATCAGTGAGTCGGGGACAGGGAACACTGAAGCTTTCTTT.

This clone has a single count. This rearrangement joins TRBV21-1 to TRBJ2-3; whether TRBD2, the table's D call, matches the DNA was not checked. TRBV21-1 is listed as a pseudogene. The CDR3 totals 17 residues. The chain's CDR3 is CASSKYVLAGETDTQYF. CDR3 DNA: TGTGCCAGCAGCAAATATGTCCTAGCGGGAGAAACAGATACGCAGTATTTT.

CDR3 in amino acids: CASSLAWMGASGANVLTF. In nucleotides, the CDR3 is TGTGCCAGCAGCTTGGCCTGGATGGGGGCCTCTGGGGCCAACGTCCTGACTTTC. The gene calls are TRBV5-6 and TRBJ2-6; a possible D gene is TRBD1 (6 bases). The CDR3 is 18 residues long. V was clipped by 0 bases and J by 0 bases, with 13 bases between them. Looked up from germline, CDR1 is SGHDT and CDR2 is YYEEEE.

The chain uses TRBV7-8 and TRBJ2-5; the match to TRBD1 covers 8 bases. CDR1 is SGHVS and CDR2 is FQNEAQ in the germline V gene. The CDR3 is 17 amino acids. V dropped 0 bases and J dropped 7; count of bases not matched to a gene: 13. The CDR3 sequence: CASSLATPDRAGRTQYF. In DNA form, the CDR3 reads TGTGCCAGCAGCTTAGCCACGCCGGACAGGGCGGGTAGGACCCAGTACTTC.

Here the CDR3 DNA reads TGTGCCAGCAGTGAAGCGGGGACAGGGGGCGTCGAGCAGTACTTC. Residues: CASSEAGTGGVEQYF. This chain uses TRBV6-1 with TRBJ2-7; 12 nucleotides match TRBD1. Germline CDR1 and CDR2: MNHNS and SASEGT. The CDR3 has 15 amino acids. V dropped 0 bases and J dropped 6; count of bases not matched to a gene: 3.

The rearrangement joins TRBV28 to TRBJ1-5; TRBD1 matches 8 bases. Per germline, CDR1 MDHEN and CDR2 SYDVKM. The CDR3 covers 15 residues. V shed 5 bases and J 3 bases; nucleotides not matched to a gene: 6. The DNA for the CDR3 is TGTGCCAGCAGTATTTCGGACAGGGACAATCAGCCCCAGCATTTT. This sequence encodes CASSISDRDNQPQHF.

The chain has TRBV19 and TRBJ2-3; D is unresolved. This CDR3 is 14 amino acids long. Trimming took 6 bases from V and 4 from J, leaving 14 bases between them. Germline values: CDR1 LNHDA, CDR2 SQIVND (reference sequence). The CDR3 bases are TGTGCCAGTAGGGGCGTACAAATTTCAGATACGCAGTATTTT. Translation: CASRGVQISDTQYF.

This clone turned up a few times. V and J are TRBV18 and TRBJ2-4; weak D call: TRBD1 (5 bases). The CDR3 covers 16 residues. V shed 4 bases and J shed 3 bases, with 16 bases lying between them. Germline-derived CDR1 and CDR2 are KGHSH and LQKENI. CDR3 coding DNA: TGTGCCAGCTCACGCGAGGCAGGGAAGGTCAAAAACATTCAGTACTTC. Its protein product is CASSREAGKVKNIQYF.

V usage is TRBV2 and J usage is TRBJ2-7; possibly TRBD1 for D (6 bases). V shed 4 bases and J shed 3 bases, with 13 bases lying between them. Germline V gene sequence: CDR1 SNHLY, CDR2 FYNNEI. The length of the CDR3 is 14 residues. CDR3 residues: CASSGWTANYEQYF. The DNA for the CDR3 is TGTGCCAGCAGTGGTTGGACAGCAAACTACGAGCAGTACTTC. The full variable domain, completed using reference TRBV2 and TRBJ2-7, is EPEVTQTPSHQVTQMGQEVILRCVPISNHLYFYWYRQILGQKVEFLVSFYNNEISEKSEIFDDQFSVERPDGSNFTLKIRSTKLEDSAMYFCASSGWTANYEQYFGPGTRLTVT.

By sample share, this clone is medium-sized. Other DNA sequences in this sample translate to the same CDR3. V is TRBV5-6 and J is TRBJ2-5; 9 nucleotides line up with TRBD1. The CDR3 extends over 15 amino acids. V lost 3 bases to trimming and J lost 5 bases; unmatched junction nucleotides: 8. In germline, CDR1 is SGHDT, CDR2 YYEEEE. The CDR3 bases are TGTGCCAGCAGCTGGCGGGACAGGGTTCGGGAGACCCAGTACTTC. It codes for CASSWRDRVRETQYF.

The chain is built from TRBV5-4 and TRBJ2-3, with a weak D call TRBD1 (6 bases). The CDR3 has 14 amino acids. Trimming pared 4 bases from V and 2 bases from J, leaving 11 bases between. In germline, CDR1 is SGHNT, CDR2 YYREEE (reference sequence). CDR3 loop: CASSVDRSTDTQYF. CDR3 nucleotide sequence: TGTGCCAGCAGCGTAGACAGGTCCACAGATACGCAGTATTTT.

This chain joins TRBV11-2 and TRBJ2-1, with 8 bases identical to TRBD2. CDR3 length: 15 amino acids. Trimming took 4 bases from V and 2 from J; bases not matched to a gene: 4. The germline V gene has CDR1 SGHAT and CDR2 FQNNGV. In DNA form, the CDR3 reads TGTGCCAGCAGCTCCTTAGCGGGACCCTACAATGAGCAGTTCTTC. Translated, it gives CASSSLAGPYNEQFF.

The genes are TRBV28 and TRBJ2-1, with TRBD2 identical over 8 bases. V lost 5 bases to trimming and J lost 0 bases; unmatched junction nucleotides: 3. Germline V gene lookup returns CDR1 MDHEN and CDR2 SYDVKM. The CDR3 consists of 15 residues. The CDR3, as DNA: TGTGCCAGCAGTCAAGCGGGAGACTCCTACAATGAGCAGTTCTTC. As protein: CASSQAGDSYNEQFF.

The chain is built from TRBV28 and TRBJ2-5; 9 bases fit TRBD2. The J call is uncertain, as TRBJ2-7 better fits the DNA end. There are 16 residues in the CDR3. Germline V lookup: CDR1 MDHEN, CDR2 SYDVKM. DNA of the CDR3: TGTGCCAGCAGCACTGCAAACCTAGCGGGATTTGACGAGCAGTACTTC. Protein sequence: CASSTANLAGFDEQYF.

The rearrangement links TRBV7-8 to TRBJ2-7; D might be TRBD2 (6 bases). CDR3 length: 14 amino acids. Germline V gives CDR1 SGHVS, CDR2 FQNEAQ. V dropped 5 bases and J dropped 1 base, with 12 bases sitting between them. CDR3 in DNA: TGTGCCAGCAGCGCCAAGACTAGGTCCTACGAGCAGTACTTC. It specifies CASSAKTRSYEQYF.

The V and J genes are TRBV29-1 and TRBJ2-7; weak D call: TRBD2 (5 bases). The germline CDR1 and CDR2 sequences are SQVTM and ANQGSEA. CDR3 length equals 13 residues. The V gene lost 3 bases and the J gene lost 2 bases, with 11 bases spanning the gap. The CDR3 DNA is TGCAGCGTTGAGGCGATCGGGGCCTACGAGCAGTACTTC. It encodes CSVEAIGAYEQYF.

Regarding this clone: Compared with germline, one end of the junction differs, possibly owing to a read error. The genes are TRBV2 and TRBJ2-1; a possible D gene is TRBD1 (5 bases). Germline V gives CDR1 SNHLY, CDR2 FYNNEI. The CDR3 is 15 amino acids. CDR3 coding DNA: TGTGCCAGCAGCGAAGGGGCGAGCTCCTACAATGAGCAGTTCTTC. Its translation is CASSEGASSYNEQFF. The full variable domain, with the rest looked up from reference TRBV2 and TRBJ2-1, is EPEVTQTPSHQVTQMGQEVILRCVPISNHLYFYWYRQILGQKVEFLVSFYNNEISEKSEIFDDQFSVERPDGSNFTLKIRSTKLEDSAMYFCASSEGASSYNEQFFGPGTRLTVL.

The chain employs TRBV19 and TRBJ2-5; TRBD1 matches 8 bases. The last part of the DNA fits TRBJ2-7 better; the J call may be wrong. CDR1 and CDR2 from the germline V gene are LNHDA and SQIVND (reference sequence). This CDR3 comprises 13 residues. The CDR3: CASSTRTGNEQYF. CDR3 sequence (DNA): TGTGCCAGTAGTACCAGGACAGGGAACGAGCAGTACTTC.

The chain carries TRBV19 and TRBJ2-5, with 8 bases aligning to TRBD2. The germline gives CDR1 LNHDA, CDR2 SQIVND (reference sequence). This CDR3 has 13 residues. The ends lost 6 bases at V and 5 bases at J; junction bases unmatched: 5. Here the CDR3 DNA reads TGTGCCAGTAGGAGCGGGAGCGAGGAGACCCAGTACTTC. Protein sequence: CASRSGSEETQYF.

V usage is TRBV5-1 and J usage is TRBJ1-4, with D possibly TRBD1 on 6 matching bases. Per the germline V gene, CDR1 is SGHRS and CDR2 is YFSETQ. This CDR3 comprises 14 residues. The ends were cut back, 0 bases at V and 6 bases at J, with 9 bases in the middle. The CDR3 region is CASSLEQGHEKLFF. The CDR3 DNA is TGCGCCAGCAGCTTGGAACAGGGACATGAAAAACTGTTTTTT.

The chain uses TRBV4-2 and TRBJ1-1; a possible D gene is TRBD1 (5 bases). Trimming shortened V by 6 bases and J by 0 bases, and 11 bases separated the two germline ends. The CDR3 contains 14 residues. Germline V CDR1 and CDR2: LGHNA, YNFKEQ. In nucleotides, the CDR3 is TGTGCCAGCAGGGGCGCAGGGATGAACACTGAAGCTTTCTTT. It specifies CASRGAGMNTEAFF.

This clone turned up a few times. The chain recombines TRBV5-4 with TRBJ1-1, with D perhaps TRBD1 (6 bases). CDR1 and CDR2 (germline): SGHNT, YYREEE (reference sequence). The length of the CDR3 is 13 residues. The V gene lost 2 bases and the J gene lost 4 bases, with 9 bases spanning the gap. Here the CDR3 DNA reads TGTGCCAGCAGCTTCCAGGGGAGCACTGAAGCTTTCTTT. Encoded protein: CASSFQGSTEAFF. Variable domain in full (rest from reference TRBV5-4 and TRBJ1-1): ETGVTQSPTHLIKTRGQQVTLRCSSQSGHNTVSWYQQALGQGPQFIFQYYREEENGRGNFPPRFSGLQFPNYSSELNVNALELDDSALYLCASSFQGSTEAFFGQGTRLTVV.

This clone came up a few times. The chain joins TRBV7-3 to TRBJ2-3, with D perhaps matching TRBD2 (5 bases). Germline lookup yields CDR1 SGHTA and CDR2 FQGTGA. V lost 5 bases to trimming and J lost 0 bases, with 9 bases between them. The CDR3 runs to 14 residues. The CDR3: CASSLSGSTDTQYF. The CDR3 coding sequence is TGTGCCAGCAGCCTAAGCGGTAGCACAGATACGCAGTATTTT.

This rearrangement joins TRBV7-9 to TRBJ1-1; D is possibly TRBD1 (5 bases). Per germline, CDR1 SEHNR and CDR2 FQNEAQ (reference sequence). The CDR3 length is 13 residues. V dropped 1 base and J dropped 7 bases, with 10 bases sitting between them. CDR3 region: CASSLGGAREAFF. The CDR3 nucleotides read TGTGCCAGCAGCTTAGGCGGGGCTCGTGAAGCTTTCTTT.

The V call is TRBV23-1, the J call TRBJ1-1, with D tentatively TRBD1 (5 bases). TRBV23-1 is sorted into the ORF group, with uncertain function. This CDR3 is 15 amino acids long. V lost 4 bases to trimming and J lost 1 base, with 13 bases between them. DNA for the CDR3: TGCGCCAGCAGTCCCCAGGGCAGTGAGAACACTGAAGCTTTCTTT. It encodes CASSPQGSENTEAFF.

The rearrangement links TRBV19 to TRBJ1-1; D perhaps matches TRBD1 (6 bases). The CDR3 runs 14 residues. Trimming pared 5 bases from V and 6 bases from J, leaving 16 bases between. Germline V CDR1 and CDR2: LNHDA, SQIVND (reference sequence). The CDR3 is CASSGGGGGPEAFF. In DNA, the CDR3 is TGTGCCAGTAGTGGGGGGGGAGGGGGACCTGAAGCTTTCTTT.